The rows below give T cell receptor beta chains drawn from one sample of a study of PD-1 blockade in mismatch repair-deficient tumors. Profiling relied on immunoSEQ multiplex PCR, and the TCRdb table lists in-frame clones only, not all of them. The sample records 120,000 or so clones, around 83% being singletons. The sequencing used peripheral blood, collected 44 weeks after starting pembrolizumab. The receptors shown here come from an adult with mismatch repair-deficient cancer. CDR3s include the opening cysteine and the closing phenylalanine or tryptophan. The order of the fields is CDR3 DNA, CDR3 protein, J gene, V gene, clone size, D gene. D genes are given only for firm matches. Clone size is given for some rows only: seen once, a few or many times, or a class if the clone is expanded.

CDR3nt: TGTGCCAGCAGCGTGGGGGGGACAGGCTACGAGCAGTACTTC
CDR3aa: CASSVGGTGYEQYF
j_gene: TRBJ2-7
v_gene: TRBV9
abundance: NA
d_gene: NA

CDR3nt: TGTGCCAGCAGTTTATCCGGGGGCCGGAGGACCGGGGAGCTGTTTTTT
CDR3aa: CASSLSGGRRTGELFF
j_gene: TRBJ2-2
v_gene: TRBV27
abundance: NA
d_gene: NA

CDR3nt: TGTGCCTGGAGGGGGGAACAGGGGATGTACTTC
CDR3aa: CAWRGEQGMYF
j_gene: TRBJ2-7
v_gene: TRBV30
abundance: NA
d_gene: TRBD1

CDR3nt: TGTGCCAGCAGTGGGGGCGGGACACTAGAGACCCAGTACTTC
CDR3aa: CASSGGGTLETQYF
j_gene: TRBJ2-5
v_gene: TRBV27
abundance: NA
d_gene: NA

CDR3nt: TGTGCCAGCTCACCCGGGACTGCAGAGCCCCAGCATTTT
CDR3aa: CASSPGTAEPQHF
j_gene: TRBJ1-5
v_gene: TRBV18
abundance: few
d_gene: NA

CDR3nt: TGTGCCAGCAGCGACGGGTTCTCCTACGAGCAGTACTTC
CDR3aa: CASSDGFSYEQYF
j_gene: TRBJ2-7
v_gene: TRBV11-2
abundance: NA
d_gene: NA

CDR3nt: TGTGCCAGCAGGCCTTTGGCTAGCGGGAGTCGCTACAATGAGCAGTTCTTC
CDR3aa: CASRPLASGSRYNEQFF
j_gene: TRBJ2-1
v_gene: TRBV11-1
abundance: NA
d_gene: TRBD2

CDR3nt: TGCGCCAGCCGTTCGGGGGAGTGGAGAGTAGAACAGTTCTTC
CDR3aa: CASRSGEWRVEQFF
j_gene: TRBJ2-1
v_gene: TRBV10-2
abundance: NA
d_gene: NA

CDR3nt: TGCGCCAGCAGCCCTCGACTAGCGGGAGGGCCTGGCACAGATACGCAGTATTTT
CDR3aa: CASSPRLAGGPGTDTQYF
j_gene: TRBJ2-3
v_gene: TRBV4-3
abundance: NA
d_gene: TRBD2

CDR3nt: TGTGCCAGCAGCTTAAAGGGCCTTGAGGCAGAGACCCAGTACTTC
CDR3aa: CASSLKGLEAETQYF
j_gene: TRBJ2-5
v_gene: TRBV7-3
abundance: NA
d_gene: NA

CDR3nt: TGTGCCAGCAGCCGCGCGAAAGCTTTCTTT
CDR3aa: CASSRAKAFF
j_gene: TRBJ1-1
v_gene: TRBV7-2
abundance: NA
d_gene: NA

CDR3nt: TGTGCCTGGAGTCATACTAGTGGTGGAGCTTTCTTT
CDR3aa: CAWSHTSGGAFF
j_gene: TRBJ1-1
v_gene: TRBV30
abundance: NA
d_gene: NA

CDR3nt: TGTGCCAGCAGTACTAGCGGGGCACGCTCCTACAATGAGCAGTTCTTC
CDR3aa: CASSTSGARSYNEQFF
j_gene: TRBJ2-1
v_gene: TRBV9
abundance: NA
d_gene: TRBD2

CDR3nt: TGTGCCACCAGCGTGAGTGGTGGGAATCAGCCCCAGCATTTT
CDR3aa: CATSVSGGNQPQHF
j_gene: TRBJ1-5
v_gene: TRBV15
abundance: few
d_gene: NA

CDR3nt: TGTGCCAGCAGCTTAGCGTACAGGGTCCAAGAGACCCAGTACTTC
CDR3aa: CASSLAYRVQETQYF
j_gene: TRBJ2-5
v_gene: TRBV7-2
abundance: NA
d_gene: NA

CDR3nt: TGCGCCAGCAGCCTGGTTGCAGATACGCAGTATTTT
CDR3aa: CASSLVADTQYF
j_gene: TRBJ2-3
v_gene: TRBV5-1
abundance: NA
d_gene: NA

CDR3nt: TGCGCCAGCAGTACCCTCTTGACGGCGAGTACTGAAGCTTTCTTT
CDR3aa: CASSTLLTASTEAFF
j_gene: TRBJ1-1
v_gene: TRBV10-1
abundance: NA
d_gene: NA

CDR3nt: TGTGCCAGCAGTGACCGTGGGGTCGAGCAGTACTTC
CDR3aa: CASSDRGVEQYF
j_gene: TRBJ2-7
v_gene: TRBV6-5
abundance: NA
d_gene: NA